In its sample, the clone carrying this TCR beta chain was seen once. Its antigen is not known. Drawing of blood for sampling happened at baseline, at cycle 4 day 1, and at cycle 7 day 1. These data come from a study of OX40 agonist ivuxolimab in advanced cancers. The study, taken as a whole, reports: Among the least clonally expanded were partial responders at 0.1-3.0 mg/kg. There was clonal expansion of CD4+ and CD8+ blood T cells by week 6 at 0.1 to 3.0 mg/kg.

Measured with immunoSEQ multiplex PCR; TCRdb has only the in-frame clones, and not every one. There are about 72,000 clones in the sample; around 83% occur only once, and roughly 2.5% lies in the top ten. Trimming took 5 bases from V and 2 from J, leaving 15 bases between them. The CDR3 loop spans 15 amino acids. Germline-derived CDR1 and CDR2 are SEHNR and FQNEAQ (reference sequence). The receptor comes from an adult with an advanced solid tumor such as melanoma, head and neck, liver or kidney cancer. This specimen consisted of CD4+ or CD8+ T cells sorted from blood, obtained in a trial of the OX40 agonist ivuxolimab. V usage is TRBV7-9 and J usage is TRBJ1-2; D gene ambiguous. The CDR3 spells CASSQSTGWNYGYTF. DNA of the CDR3: TGTGCCAGCAGCCAAAGTACCGGGTGGAACTATGGCTACACCTTC. The full variable domain, completed using reference TRBV7-9 and TRBJ1-2, is DTGVSQNPRHKITKRGQNVTFRCDPISEHNRLYWYRQTLGQGPEFLTYFQNEAQLEKSRLLSDRFSAERPKGSFSTLEIQRTEQGDSAMYLCASSQSTGWNYGYTFGSGTRLTVV.